What follows is one T cell receptor (beta chain) and its context. Its antigen is not identified. The length of the CDR3 is 13 residues. Per the germline V gene, CDR1 is SGHVS and CDR2 is FQNEAQ. V lost 4 bases and J lost 5, with 12 bases in between. These data are taken from a study of shared clonotypes between healthy human individuals. The wider study: CD8 memory received one plate per donor, CD8 naive two, CD4 memory three and CD4 naive three.

Study observations and caveats: Among the subsets, naive ones generally showed larger estimated richness than memory ones.

Across several immunoSEQ plates, the genomic DNA of each subset was split evenly. Libraries were prepared by immunoSEQ multiplex PCR; TCRdb keeps only in-frame clonotypes and omits some of them. There are about 2.1 million clones in the sample; 93% occur only once, and under 2% lies in the top ten. Naive CD8 cells lacked CD45RO, underwent positive selection for CCR7 and left out terminally differentiated effector memory CD45RA+ cells. This chain links TRBV7-8 with TRBJ2-7, with TRBD1 as a possible D gene (6 bases). Sequencing was carried out using naive CD8+ T cells from PBMCs. This TCR was sampled from a man younger than 35 in good health. Some clones in this sample may be carry-over from other donors' samples. The CDR3 nucleotides read TGTGCCAGCAGCTGGGGGCAGAGAAACGAGCAGTACTTC. Amino acid sequence: CASSWGQRNEQYF. The variable domain in full, with the rest retrieved from reference TRBV7-8 and TRBJ2-7, is GAGVSQSPRYKVAKRGQDVALRCDPISGHVSLFWYQQALGQGPEFLTYFQNEAQLDKSGLPSDRFFAERPEGSVSTLKIQRTQQEDSAVYLCASSWGQRNEQYFGPGTRLTVT.